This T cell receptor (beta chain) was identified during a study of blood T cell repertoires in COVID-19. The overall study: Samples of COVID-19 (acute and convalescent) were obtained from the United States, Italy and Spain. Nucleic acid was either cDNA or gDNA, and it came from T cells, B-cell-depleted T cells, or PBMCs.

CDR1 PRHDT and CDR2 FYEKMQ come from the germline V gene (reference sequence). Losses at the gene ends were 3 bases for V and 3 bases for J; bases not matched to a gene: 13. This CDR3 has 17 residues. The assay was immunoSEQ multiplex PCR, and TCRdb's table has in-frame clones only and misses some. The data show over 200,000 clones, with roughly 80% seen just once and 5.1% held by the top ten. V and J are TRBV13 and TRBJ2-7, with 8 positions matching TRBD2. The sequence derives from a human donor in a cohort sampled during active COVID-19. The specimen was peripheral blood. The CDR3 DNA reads TGTGCCAGCAGCTTGGGAGCGGGAGCCGGGGGTTTCTACGAGCAGTACTTC. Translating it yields CASSLGAGAGGFYEQYF.